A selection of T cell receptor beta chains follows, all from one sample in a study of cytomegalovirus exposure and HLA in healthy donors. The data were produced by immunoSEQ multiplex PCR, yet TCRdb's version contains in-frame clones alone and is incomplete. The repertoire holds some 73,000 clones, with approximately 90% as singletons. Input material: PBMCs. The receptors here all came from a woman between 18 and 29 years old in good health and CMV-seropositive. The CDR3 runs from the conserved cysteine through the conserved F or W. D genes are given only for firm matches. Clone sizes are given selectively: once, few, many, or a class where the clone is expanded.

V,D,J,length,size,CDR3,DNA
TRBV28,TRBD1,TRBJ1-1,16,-,CASREIQGAGKTEAFF,TGTGCCAGCAGGGAAATACAGGGGGCCGGAAAAACTGAAGCTTTCTTT
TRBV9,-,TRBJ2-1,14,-,CASSAQSAGYEQFF,TGTGCCAGCAGCGCGCAATCGGCGGGCTATGAGCAGTTCTTC
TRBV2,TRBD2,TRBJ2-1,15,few,CASSGLAGGDNEQFF,TGTGCCAGCAGTGGACTAGCGGGAGGGGACAATGAGCAGTTCTTC
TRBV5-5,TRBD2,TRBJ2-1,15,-,CASSFLRGSGDEQFF,TGTGCCAGCAGCTTTCTTCGCGGGAGTGGGGATGAGCAGTTCTTC
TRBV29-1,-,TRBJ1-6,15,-,CSVQVGSSYNSPLHF,TGCAGCGTCCAAGTAGGGAGCTCCTATAATTCACCCCTCCACTTT
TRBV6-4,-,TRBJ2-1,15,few,CASSDSSTGSDEQFF,TGTGCCAGCAGTGACTCGAGTACAGGGTCGGATGAGCAGTTCTTC
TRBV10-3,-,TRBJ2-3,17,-,CAISATLLRDRPDTQYF,TGTGCCATCAGTGCCACCCTACTCAGGGATAGGCCAGATACGCAGTATTTT
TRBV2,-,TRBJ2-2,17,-,CASSLLPWTANAGELFF,TGTGCCAGCAGCCTACTCCCGTGGACAGCCAACGCCGGGGAGCTGTTTTTT
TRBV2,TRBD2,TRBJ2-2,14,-,CASWIAGGGGELFF,TGTGCCAGCTGGATAGCGGGAGGTGGCGGGGAGCTGTTTTTT
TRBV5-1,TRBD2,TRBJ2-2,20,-,CASSFDPKRGGQKNTGELFF,TGCGCCAGCAGCTTCGACCCTAAGCGGGGGGGTCAAAAGAACACCGGGGAGCTGTTTTTT
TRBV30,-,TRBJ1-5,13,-,CAWSRLSNQPQHF,TGTGCCTGGAGCAGGTTGAGCAATCAGCCCCAGCATTTT
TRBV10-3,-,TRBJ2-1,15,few,CAISDPGDSYNEQFF,TGTGCCATCAGTGATCCAGGGGACTCCTACAATGAGCAGTTCTTC
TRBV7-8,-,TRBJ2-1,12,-,CASSFQGPEQFF,TGTGCCAGCAGCTTTCAGGGGCCTGAGCAGTTCTTC
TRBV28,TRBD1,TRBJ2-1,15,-,CASNLNRGRNNEQFF,TGTGCCAGCAACCTCAACAGGGGGCGGAACAATGAGCAGTTCTTC
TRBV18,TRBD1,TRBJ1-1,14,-,CASSTRQGLSEAFF,TGTGCCAGCTCAACACGACAGGGTTTGTCTGAAGCTTTCTTT
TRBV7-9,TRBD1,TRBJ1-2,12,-,CASSQGAEGYTF,TGTGCCAGCAGCCAGGGGGCGGAAGGCTACACCTTC
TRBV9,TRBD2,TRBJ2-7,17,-,CASSVDGGGMFSYEQYF,TGTGCCAGCAGCGTAGATGGCGGGGGGATGTTTTCCTACGAGCAGTACTTC
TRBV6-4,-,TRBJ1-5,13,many,CASSVRANQPQHF,TGTGCCAGCAGTGTGAGGGCGAATCAGCCCCAGCATTTT
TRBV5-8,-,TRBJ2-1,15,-,CASSLHRLVNNEQFF,TGTGCCAGCAGCTTGCACCGACTAGTTAACAATGAGCAGTTCTTC
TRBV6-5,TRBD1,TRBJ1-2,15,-,CASSYLDRGTWGYTF,TGTGCCAGCAGTTACCTGGACAGGGGGACCTGGGGCTACACCTTC
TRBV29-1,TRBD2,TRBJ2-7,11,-,CSGISGYEQYF,TGCAGCGGAATTAGCGGGTACGAGCAGTACTTC
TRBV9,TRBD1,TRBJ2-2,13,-,CASSAGGLGELFF,TGTGCCAGCAGTGCAGGGGGTCTTGGGGAGCTGTTTTTT
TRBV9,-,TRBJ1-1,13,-,CASSAGDSTEAFF,TGTGCCAGCAGCGCAGGGGATTCCACTGAAGCTTTCTTT
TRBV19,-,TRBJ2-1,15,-,CASSTGQSSYNEQFF,TGTGCCAGTAGTACCGGACAGAGCTCCTACAATGAGCAGTTCTTC
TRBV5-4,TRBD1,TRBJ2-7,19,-,CASSLAGTGWVTRSYEQYF,TGTGCCAGCAGCTTGGCCGGGACAGGGTGGGTCACCCGGTCGTACGAGCAGTACTTC
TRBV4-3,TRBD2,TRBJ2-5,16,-,CASSPFPSGGQETQYF,TGCGCCAGCAGCCCCTTTCCAAGCGGGGGGCAAGAGACCCAGTACTTC
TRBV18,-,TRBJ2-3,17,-,CASSPPQATSSTDTQYF,TGTGCCAGCTCACCACCCCAGGCTACCTCTAGCACAGATACGCAGTATTTT
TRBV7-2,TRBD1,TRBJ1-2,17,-,CASSGTGIDRANYGYTF,TGTGCCAGCAGCGGGACCGGAATCGACAGGGCTAACTATGGCTACACCTTC
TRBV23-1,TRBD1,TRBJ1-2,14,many,CASSRQGANYGYTF,TGCGCCAGCAGCCGACAGGGGGCTAACTATGGCTACACCTTC
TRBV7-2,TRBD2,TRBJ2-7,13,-,CASSLSGVYEQYF,TGTGCCAGCAGCCTAAGCGGGGTGTACGAGCAGTACTTC
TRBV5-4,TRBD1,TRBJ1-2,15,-,CASSLDRVSNYGYTF,TGTGCCAGCAGCCTGGACAGGGTTTCTAACTATGGCTACACCTTC
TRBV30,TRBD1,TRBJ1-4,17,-,CAGAVTGTRRLNEKLFF,TGTGCCGGAGCTGTGACAGGGACTCGACGGCTGAATGAAAAACTGTTTTTT
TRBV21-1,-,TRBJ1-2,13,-,CARTKDSNYGYTF,TGTGCCAGGACAAAGGACAGCAACTATGGCTACACCTTC
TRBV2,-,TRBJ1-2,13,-,CASSEVTEYGYTF,TGTGCCAGCAGTGAAGTTACAGAGTATGGCTACACCTTC
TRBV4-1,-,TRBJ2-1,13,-,CASSLSATVEQFF,TGCGCCAGCAGCCTTAGCGCGACGGTGGAGCAGTTCTTC
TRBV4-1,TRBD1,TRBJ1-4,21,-,CASSLLYFRDRRVATNEKLFF,TGCGCCAGCAGCCTGCTGTACTTCCGGGACAGGCGAGTTGCAACTAATGAAAAACTGTTTTTT
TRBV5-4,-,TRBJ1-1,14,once,CASSLMTGLTEAFF,TGTGCCAGCAGCCTCATGACGGGACTCACTGAAGCTTTCTTT
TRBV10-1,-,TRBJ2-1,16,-,CASSESSQGNYNEQFF,TGCGCCAGCAGTGAGTCTTCACAGGGAAACTACAATGAGCAGTTCTTC
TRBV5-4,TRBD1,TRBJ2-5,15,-,CASSNPQGAQETQYF,TGTGCCAGCAGCAATCCACAGGGGGCGCAGGAGACCCAGTACTTC
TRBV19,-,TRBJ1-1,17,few,CAGSGEGIQFGYTEAFF,TGTGCCGGGTCAGGGGAGGGTATTCAGTTTGGGTACACTGAAGCTTTCTTT
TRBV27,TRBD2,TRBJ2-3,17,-,CASSLSQGLDRTDTQYF,TGTGCCAGCAGTTTATCGCAGGGACTAGACCGCACAGATACGCAGTATTTT